The 25 T cell receptor beta chains listed next were all sequenced from one sample in a study of shared clonotypes between healthy human individuals. Only in-frame clones appear in the TCRdb table, and some are missing; sequencing was by immunoSEQ multiplex PCR. The sample lists about 680,000 clones; around 73% were seen once. The sample comprised memory CD4+ T cells sorted from blood. Subset reported: CD45RA-negative fraction. Receptors were obtained from a young woman in good health.

V and J are TRBV5-1 and TRBJ2-1; TRBD2 matches at 10 bases. The CDR3 is made up of 15 amino acids. Losses at the gene ends were 3 bases for V and 8 bases for J; bases not matched to a gene: 8. Germline V gene sequence: CDR1 SGHRS, CDR2 YFSETQ. The CDR3 DNA is TGCGCCAGCAGCTCCCTAGCGGGAGTTGTTGATGAGCAGTTCTTC. It codes for CASSSLAGVVDEQFF.

The V and J genes are TRBV2 and TRBJ2-7; no firm D call. Germline V gene data show CDR1 as SNHLY and CDR2 as FYNNEI. The V end was cut by 1 base, the J end by 2 bases, with 3 bases between. The CDR3 totals 12 residues. The CDR3 spells CASSEDPYEQYF. In DNA, the CDR3 is TGTGCCAGCAGTGAAGATCCCTACGAGCAGTACTTC.

This chain links TRBV6-6 with TRBJ2-5, with D perhaps assigned TRBD1 or TRBD2 (5 bases each). Germline V gene sequence: CDR1 MNHNY, CDR2 SVGAGI (reference sequence). The CDR3 totals 15 residues. V lost 5 bases and J 1 base, leaving 14 bases between the germline ends. CDR3 nucleotide sequence: TGTGCCAGCAGTGACCCCCGAGGGGCCCAAGAGACCCAGTACTTC. Protein: CASSDPRGAQETQYF.

The chain is built from TRBV5-4 and TRBJ1-2, with 9 bases lining up with TRBD1. Germline CDR1 reads SGHNT; CDR2 reads YYREEE (reference sequence). There are 15 residues in the CDR3. V shed 2 bases, J shed 4 bases, and the junction held 6 bases outside the gene matches. The CDR3 spells CASSLGTGTRYGYTF. The CDR3 coding sequence is TGTGCCAGCAGCTTAGGGACAGGGACTCGCTATGGCTACACCTTC. Complete variable domain (other parts from reference TRBV5-4 and TRBJ1-2): ETGVTQSPTHLIKTRGQQVTLRCSSQSGHNTVSWYQQALGQGPQFIFQYYREEENGRGNFPPRFSGLQFPNYSSELNVNALELDDSALYLCASSLGTGTRYGYTFGSGTRLTVV.

As regards this clone: Other DNA sequences within the sample encode an identical CDR3. The chain uses TRBV7-6 and TRBJ1-5, with a possible D match to TRBD1 (5 bases). The V end lost 1 base, the J end lost 6 bases, and 7 bases lay between the germline ends. Germline V lookup: CDR1 SGHVS, CDR2 FNYEAQ. CDR3 length: 13 residues. The CDR3 loop reads CASSLGRGQPQHF. The CDR3 coding sequence is TGTGCCAGCAGCTTAGGAAGGGGTCAGCCCCAGCATTTT.

This clone was picked up a small number of times. The J gene is TRBJ2-7, the V gene TRBV28; D uncertain. Looked up from germline, CDR1 is MDHEN and CDR2 is SYDVKM. Trimming stripped 5 bases from V and 6 bases from J, with 11 bases between. CDR3 length: 12 amino acids. Written as DNA, the CDR3 is TGTGCCAGCAGTGCGAAACTCCCCGAGCAGTACTTC. Amino acids: CASSAKLPEQYF. The whole variable domain, filled in from reference TRBV28 and TRBJ2-7, reads DVKVTQSSRYLVKRTGEKVFLECVQDMDHENMFWYRQDPGLGLRLIYFSYDVKMKEKGDIPEGYSVSREKKERFSLILESASTNQTSMYLCASSAKLPEQYFGPGTRLTVT.

This sequence joins TRBV5-1 and TRBJ2-3; D ambiguous. Germline CDR1 is SGHRS and CDR2 is YFSETQ. This CDR3 contains 16 residues. V dropped 4 bases and J dropped 4 bases, with 19 bases sitting between them. DNA of the CDR3: TGCGCCAGCAGCCCAAGGTGGGCCCTACAAGCAGATACGCAGTATTTT. Residues: CASSPRWALQADTQYF.

This clone was seen a few times. The chain combines TRBV4-1 with TRBJ2-3, with 13 bases fitting TRBD2. The CDR3 is made up of 20 amino acids. Germline V gives CDR1 MGHRA, CDR2 YSYEKL. V gave up 5 bases and J gave up 2 bases; unmatched junction bases: 16. CDR3 sequence (DNA): TGCGCCAGCAGCGGGACTAGCGGGACCTCGGCCTCTTTCCCCACAGATACGCAGTATTTT. This translates into CASSGTSGTSASFPTDTQYF.

This chain uses TRBV27 with TRBJ2-5; D call uncertain. V lost 6 bases, J lost 8 bases, and 13 bases lay in between. Germline V gene lookup returns CDR1 MNHEY and CDR2 SMNVEV (reference sequence). This CDR3 comprises 12 residues. The CDR3 DNA follows: TGTGCCAGCAGCAGCACGGGCGGAACCCAGTACTTC. Protein sequence: CASSSTGGTQYF.

This clone was counted between two and nine times. CDR3 sequence (DNA): TGTGCCAGCAGCTTAGGAGACGTGCAGTACTTC. It specifies CASSLGDVQYF. The chain combines TRBV7-2 with TRBJ2-7; D unresolved. The V gene lost 1 base and the J gene lost 9 bases, with 7 bases spanning the gap. Germline CDR1 reads SGHTA; CDR2 reads FQGNSA. The CDR3 length is 11 residues. Drawing the rest from reference TRBV7-2 and TRBJ2-7, the complete variable domain is GAGVSQSPSNKVTEKGKDVELRCDPISGHTALYWYRQSLGQGLEFLIYFQGNSAPDKSGLPSDRFSAERTGGSVSTLTIQRTQQEDSAVYLCASSLGDVQYFGPGTRLTVT.

This clone was detected a few times. V and J are TRBV6-5 and TRBJ1-5, with a possible D match to TRBD1 (5 bases). Germline V gene data show CDR1 as MNHEY and CDR2 as SVGAGI. This CDR3 is 15 amino acids long. V lost 6 bases, J lost 2 bases, and 14 bases lay in between. Written as DNA, the CDR3 is TGTGCCAGCAGCCCCGGGGGGGACGGCAATCAGCCCCAGCATTTT. This sequence encodes CASSPGGDGNQPQHF.

The rearrangement joins TRBV6-5 to TRBJ2-7; D is unclear. The CDR3 has 11 residues. Germline CDR1 MNHEY, CDR2 SVGAGI. The germline V and J ends were trimmed by 4 bases and 3 bases, with 4 bases remaining between them. This CDR3 reads CASSSIYEQYF. DNA of the CDR3: TGTGCCAGCAGTTCGATCTACGAGCAGTACTTC.

The chain uses TRBV10-3 and TRBJ2-7; D is possibly TRBD2 (7 bases). Germline V gives CDR1 ENHRY, CDR2 SYGVKD. The CDR3 contains 14 residues. The germline V and J ends were trimmed by 5 bases and 7 bases, with 18 bases remaining between them. The CDR3 reads CAISSGGGFEEQYF. For the CDR3, the DNA is TGTGCCATCAGTTCTGGCGGGGGCTTTGAGGAGCAGTACTTC.

This clone was recorded a few times. This chain connects TRBV2 to TRBJ2-2; no clear D gene. The CDR3 length is 13 residues. Trimming took off 6 bases at V and 5 bases at J, with 10 bases between the two ends. Per the germline V gene, CDR1 is SNHLY and CDR2 is FYNNEI. The CDR3 loop reads CASRALRTGELFF. The CDR3 DNA sequence: TGTGCCAGCAGGGCCCTGAGGACCGGGGAGCTGTTTTTT.

The chain employs TRBV19 and TRBJ1-4; D is unclear. V dropped 5 bases and J dropped 7 bases, with 11 bases sitting between them. The V gene's germline CDR1 is LNHDA and CDR2 SQIVND (reference sequence). There are 13 residues in the CDR3. DNA of the CDR3: TGTGCCAGTAGTGGGGTTACGGGTGAAAAACTGTTTTTT. Translated: CASSGVTGEKLFF.

V usage is TRBV5-6 and J usage is TRBJ1-4, with D tentatively TRBD1 (5 bases). Germline CDR1 SGHDT, CDR2 YYEEEE. This CDR3 is built from 14 residues. With 1 base removed from V and 8 bases from J, the gap between germline ends came to 12 bases. CDR3 in amino acids: CASSLPGSREKLFF. The DNA of the CDR3 is TGTGCCAGCAGCTTGCCAGGGTCACGGGAAAAACTGTTTTTT.

CDR3 sequence reads: CASSERTGSTDTQYF. The CDR3 DNA sequence: TGTGCCAGCAGCGAACGGACAGGGAGCACAGATACGCAGTATTTT. V usage is TRBV9 and J usage is TRBJ2-3, with TRBD1 matching 8 bases. The germline V gene has CDR1 SGDLS and CDR2 YYNGEE. The CDR3 totals 15 residues. The V gene end was trimmed by 3 bases and the J gene end by 0 bases; junction bases not matched to a gene: 3. The full variable domain, with the rest looked up from reference TRBV9 and TRBJ2-3, is DSGVTQTPKHLITATGQRVTLRCSPRSGDLSVYWYQQSLDQGLQFLIQYYNGEERAKGNILERFSAQQFPDLHSELNLSSLELGDSALYFCASSERTGSTDTQYFGPGTRLTVL.

This clone appeared a few times. CDR3 sequence (DNA): TGTGCCAGTAGTATCCTGCAGGGGTTGGATCAGCCCCAGCATTTT. As protein: CASSILQGLDQPQHF. The chain couples TRBV19 to TRBJ1-5, with D maybe TRBD1 (6 bases). V dropped 3 bases and J dropped 5 bases, with 14 bases sitting between them. CDR3 length: 15 residues. Germline loops: CDR1 LNHDA, CDR2 SQIVND (reference sequence).

This chain uses TRBV27 with TRBJ2-1; either TRBD1 or TRBD2 may supply D (5 bases each). This CDR3 is built from 15 residues. The germline CDR1 and CDR2 sequences are MNHEY and SMNVEV (reference sequence). V was trimmed by 0 bases and J by 9 bases, leaving 15 bases between them. The CDR3 DNA sequence: TGTGCCAGCAGTTTATCACGGGGCGCGGCCGGTGAGCAGTTCTTC. Its translation: CASSLSRGAAGEQFF.

V usage is TRBV2 and J usage is TRBJ1-5; D gene uncertain. The CDR3 is 14 amino acids. V lost 5 bases, J lost 2 bases, and 10 bases lay in between. Germline lookup yields CDR1 SNHLY and CDR2 FYNNEI. This CDR3 reads CASSTEWGNQPQHF. In DNA, the CDR3 is TGTGCCAGCAGTACGGAGTGGGGCAATCAGCCCCAGCATTTT.

The V and J genes are TRBV28 and TRBJ1-1; a weak D match, TRBD1 (5 bases). Trimming removed 7 bases at V and 1 base at J, with 13 bases between. The CDR3 spans 14 residues. Per germline, CDR1 MDHEN and CDR2 SYDVKM. CDR3 in amino acids: CASTTGSPNTEAFF. DNA of the CDR3: TGTGCCAGCACTACAGGCTCACCGAACACTGAAGCTTTCTTT.

The chain combines TRBV7-2 with TRBJ2-5, with no clear D. The germline CDR1 and CDR2 sequences are SGHTA and FQGNSA. V was pared by 6 bases and J by 1 base, with 12 bases between. The CDR3 contains 14 residues. DNA for the CDR3: TGTGCCAGCAGTCAAAGATGGGGCCAAGAGACCCAGTACTTC. The encoded protein is CASSQRWGQETQYF.

J is TRBJ2-1 and V is TRBV4-1; a possible D gene is TRBD2 (5 bases). Trimming took off 3 bases at V and 3 bases at J, with 15 bases between the two ends. The CDR3 has 16 residues. The germline V gene has CDR1 MGHRA and CDR2 YSYEKL. CDR3 DNA: TGCGCCAGCAGCCACCTCCGTGGAGACTACTACAATGAGCAGTTCTTC. This gives the protein CASSHLRGDYYNEQFF.

The chain recombines TRBV6-5 with TRBJ1-1; D is unclear. The V and J ends lost 2 bases and 5 bases respectively, with 9 bases between them. The CDR3 length is 13 residues. The germline gives CDR1 MNHEY, CDR2 SVGAGI. CDR3 bases: TGTGCCAGCAGTTACCGAATGGAGACTGAAGCTTTCTTT. Translation: CASSYRMETEAFF.

A single count supports this clone. The chain is built from TRBV19 and TRBJ2-7, with 8 bases that match TRBD1. J was trimmed by 5 bases and V by 3 bases; bases with no gene match: 6. The CDR3 has 14 amino acids. Germline V gene data show CDR1 as LNHDA and CDR2 as SQIVND (reference sequence). The DNA for the CDR3 is TGTGCCAGTAGTATCTCCGGGACAGGTAACGAGCAGTACTTC. Its translation: CASSISGTGNEQYF.